The 13 T cell receptor beta chains reported below all come from one sample, sequenced in a study of cytomegalovirus exposure and HLA in healthy donors. It was with 60 Vbeta and 13 Jbeta primers that the PCR ran. Assay used: immunoSEQ multiplex PCR; TCRdb lists only in-frame clones, some missing. The data contain 65,000 to 70,000 clones, about 70% of them singletons. Material: PBMCs. These receptors all stem from a woman aged 25 to 39 in good health and CMV-seronegative.

V and J are TRBV7-9 and TRBJ2-7, with 7 bases matching TRBD1. The CDR3 loop spans 15 amino acids. The germline CDR1 and CDR2 sequences are SEHNR and FQNEAQ (reference sequence). The V segment lost 3 bases and the J segment 5 bases; nucleotides outside the gene matches: 10. The CDR3 here is CASSFPAGGLNEQYF. The CDR3 DNA is TGTGCCAGCAGCTTTCCGGCAGGGGGTCTCAACGAGCAGTACTTC.

The chain has TRBV5-1 and TRBJ2-7, with TRBD1 identical over 8 bases. This CDR3 is built from 15 residues. Germline V gene sequence: CDR1 SGHRS, CDR2 YFSETQ. V lost 7 bases and J lost 4; bases outside the gene matches: 13. The CDR3 sequence: CASSRDRGRLYEQYF. The CDR3 DNA is TGCGCCAGCTCCCGTGACAGGGGTCGCTTATACGAGCAGTACTTC.

V and J are TRBV6-5 and TRBJ1-2, with 7 bases fitting TRBD1. V trimming: 10 bases; J trimming: 0 bases; junction bases outside the gene matches: 8. Per germline, CDR1 MNHEY and CDR2 SVGAGI. The CDR3 has 14 amino acids. CDR3 sequence: CATLTGLTNYGYTF. CDR3 nucleotides: TGTGCCACCTTGACAGGGCTCACTAACTATGGCTACACCTTC.

This chain connects TRBV4-3 to TRBJ1-1; D gene uncertain. The CDR3 runs 12 residues. Trimming left V 4 bases short and J 1 base short, with 4 bases between. CDR1 is LGHNA, CDR2 YSLEER, per germline. In DNA form, the CDR3 reads TGCGCCAGCAGCCTCGGGAACACTGAAGCTTTCTTT. Translation: CASSLGNTEAFF.

The V call is TRBV14, the J call TRBJ2-6, with 7 nucleotides matching TRBD1. This CDR3 comprises 17 residues. Germline loops: CDR1 SGHDN, CDR2 FVKESK. The J segment lost 0 bases and the V segment lost 1 base, leaving 3 bases of the junction unmatched. CDR3 DNA sequence: TGTGCCAGCAGCCAAGGGGACAGCTCCTCTGGGGCCAACGTCCTGACTTTC. Amino acids: CASSQGDSSSGANVLTF.

The V call is TRBV7-8, the J call TRBJ1-1; 8 bases agree with TRBD1. With V trimmed by 5 bases and J by 2 bases, 4 bases remained unmatched. There are 14 residues in the CDR3. Germline V gene data show CDR1 as SGHVS and CDR2 as FQNEAQ. Here the CDR3 DNA reads TGTGCCAGCAGCCTTACAGGGGGAAACACTGAAGCTTTCTTT. Its translation: CASSLTGGNTEAFF.

The chain has TRBV5-1 and TRBJ2-7; D unclear. CDR1 and CDR2 (germline): SGHRS, YFSETQ. The ends were cut back, 6 bases at V and 12 bases at J, with 25 bases in the middle. The CDR3 is 14 amino acids. The CDR3, as DNA: TGCGCCAGCACCGTCCTAGGTTGTTTGACGAGCTGGTACTTC. Protein product: CASTVLGCLTSWYF.

The chain uses TRBV11-2 and TRBJ2-5, with TRBD1 matching 7 bases. V was clipped by 5 bases and J by 5 bases; unmatched bases: 8. CDR1 and CDR2 (germline): SGHAT, FQNNGV. The CDR3 runs 14 residues. This chain's CDR3 is CASSHNRGRETQYF. CDR3 bases: TGTGCCAGCAGCCATAACAGGGGCCGGGAGACCCAGTACTTC.

The genes are TRBV11-2 and TRBJ1-1, with D maybe TRBD1 (5 bases). The CDR3 loop spans 18 amino acids. Trimming stripped 4 bases from V and 3 bases from J, with 24 bases between. CDR1 and CDR2 from the germline V gene are SGHAT and FQNNGV. As DNA, the CDR3 is TGTGCCAGCAGCTCGGTCGGACAATGGGGGGTTAGGGACACTGAAGCTTTCTTT. As protein: CASSSVGQWGVRDTEAFF. Supplemented by reference TRBV11-2 and TRBJ1-1, the full variable domain reads EAGVAQSPRYKIIEKRQSVAFWCNPISGHATLYWYQQILGQGPKLLIQFQNNGVVDDSQLPKDRFSAERLKGVDSTLKIQPAKLEDSAVYLCASSSVGQWGVRDTEAFFGQGTRLTVV.

V gene TRBV2 combines with J gene TRBJ1-1, with TRBD1 matching 7 bases. The J segment lost 0 bases and the V segment lost 11 bases, leaving 9 bases of the junction unmatched. This CDR3 has 14 amino acids. Germline assignment: CDR1 SNHLY and CDR2 FYNNEI. The CDR3 nucleotides are TGTGCCGGTCGGGGACAGTCTATGAACACTGAAGCTTTCTTT. Its translation is CAGRGQSMNTEAFF.

This clone has only a few counts. V and J are TRBV5-1 and TRBJ1-4; TRBD1 is a possible D gene (5 bases). Per germline, CDR1 SGHRS and CDR2 YFSETQ. This CDR3 is 14 amino acids long. Trimming pared 3 bases from V and 8 bases from J, leaving 14 bases between. CDR3 sequence (DNA): TGCGCCAGCAGCTCGGGGGGGAGGTCGGAAAAACTGTTTTTT. Amino acid sequence: CASSSGGRSEKLFF.

J is TRBJ2-7 and V is TRBV5-1; tentatively, D is TRBD1 (7 bases). CDR1 is SGHRS and CDR2 is YFSETQ in the germline V gene. Trimming took 4 bases from V and 5 from J, leaving 22 bases between them. The CDR3 has 16 residues. CDR3 amino acids: CASSRGSSGGGDEQYF. The CDR3 DNA follows: TGCGCCAGCAGCCGGGGGAGTTCCGGAGGGGGCGACGAGCAGTACTTC.

The CDR3, as DNA: TGTGCCTGGAGTGGGGGCGTAAGGGGTACAGGGCAGCCCCAGCATTTT. It encodes CAWSGGVRGTGQPQHF. The gene calls are TRBV30 and TRBJ1-5; D perhaps matches TRBD1 (6 bases). The CDR3 has 16 amino acids. V was shortened by 1 base and J by 7 bases, with 20 bases between the two germline ends. Germline CDR1 and CDR2: GTSNPN and SVGIG (reference sequence).